The 5 T cell receptor beta chains in this list originate from one sample, sequenced in a study of glioma-infiltrating T cells after dendritic cell vaccination. Only in-frame clones appear in the TCRdb table, and some are missing; sequencing was by immunoSEQ multiplex PCR. Among fewer than 65,000 clones listed, about nine tenths were seen once. Time point: after dendritic cell vaccination, including at tumor progression/relapse. This specimen was blood, taken after dendritic cell vaccination. These receptors came from a human donor with glioblastoma.

Only a few counts were recorded for this clone. The chain recombines TRBV4-3 with TRBJ2-1; D is perhaps TRBD2 (6 bases). CDR3 size: 13 residues. Trimming cost V 2 bases and J 12 bases, with 14 bases left between them. Germline CDR1 LGHNA, CDR2 YSLEER. The CDR3: CASSQQTGDGQFF. CDR3 DNA sequence: TGCGCCAGCAGCCAACAGACGGGAGACGGGCAGTTCTTC.

Turning to this clone: At the DNA level, this CDR3 is encoded by other sequences in the same sample as well. J is TRBJ2-7 and V is TRBV28; D perhaps matches TRBD2 (5 bases). V lost 2 bases to trimming and J lost 4 bases, with 6 bases between them. The CDR3 runs to 12 residues. The germline V gene encodes CDR1 MDHEN and CDR2 SYDVKM. The CDR3 DNA follows: TGTGCCAGCAGTTTACGGGGATACGAGCAGTACTTC. This sequence encodes CASSLRGYEQYF. The full variable domain, rest sourced from reference TRBV28 and TRBJ2-7, is DVKVTQSSRYLVKRTGEKVFLECVQDMDHENMFWYRQDPGLGLRLIYFSYDVKMKEKGDIPEGYSVSREKKERFSLILESASTNQTSMYLCASSLRGYEQYFGPGTRLTVT.

The chain joins TRBV7-9 to TRBJ1-1, with 9 bases that match TRBD1. V lost 7 bases and J lost 9; bases outside the gene matches: 18. The CDR3 covers 16 residues. Germline CDR1 is SEHNR and CDR2 is FQNEAQ (reference sequence). CDR3 nucleotides: TGTGCCAGCAATTTCTACGGCGGCGGGACAGGGTACCAAGCTTTCTTT. Translated, it gives CASNFYGGGTGYQAFF.

V is TRBV9 and J is TRBJ2-3; no reliable D call. Trimming pared 1 base from V and 2 bases from J, leaving 8 bases between. Germline V gene lookup returns CDR1 SGDLS and CDR2 YYNGEE. CDR3 length: 14 residues. The CDR3 protein is CASSVIWLTDTQYF. The CDR3 DNA follows: TGTGCCAGCAGCGTAATATGGCTCACAGATACGCAGTATTTT.

This rearrangement joins TRBV5-1 to TRBJ2-5; 11 bases match TRBD2. The closer fit of TRBJ2-7 to the DNA end suggests the J call may be wrong. This CDR3 region has 16 residues. In germline, CDR1 is SGHRS, CDR2 YFSETQ. This CDR3 is CASSLLAGGNSYEQYF. CDR3 bases: TGCGCCAGCAGCTTGCTAGCGGGAGGTAACTCCTACGAGCAGTACTTC.